The 5 T cell receptor beta chains below come from one sample, sequenced in a study of PD-L1 blockade in urothelial cancer. Sequencing was performed with immunoSEQ multiplex PCR; in TCRdb, only in-frame clones are kept and a portion is missing. The table includes tens of thousands of clones, about 86% detected once. Time point in this sample: peripheral blood 6 weeks after treatment start. The specimen comprised PBMCs, sampled around atezolizumab (anti-PD-L1) treatment. Receptors originate from a man between 60 and 70 years old with urothelial cancer.

The genes are TRBV19 and TRBJ1-2, with D unresolved. Trimming took off 5 bases at V and 0 bases at J, with 16 bases between the two ends. This CDR3 is built from 16 residues. The germline CDR1 and CDR2 sequences are LNHDA and SQIVND (reference sequence). CDR3: CASSEPREVANYGYTF. CDR3 bases: TGTGCCAGTAGTGAGCCGCGTGAGGTAGCTAACTATGGCTACACCTTC.

This chain connects TRBV10-1 to TRBJ2-1, with 8 nucleotides matching TRBD2. The CDR3 has 18 residues. Trimming removed 4 bases from V and 1 base from J; junction bases left unmatched: 12. CDR1 and CDR2 (germline): WNHNN, SYGVQD (reference sequence). CDR3 sequence (DNA): TGCGCCAGCAGTGTAAGACGGGGGGGCCGTGGATCCTACAATGAGCAGTTCTTC. Encoded protein: CASSVRRGGRGSYNEQFF.

This clone was seen a few times. The chain carries TRBV29-1 and TRBJ2-1, with D possibly being TRBD2 (5 bases). Germline-derived CDR1 and CDR2 are SQVTM and ANQGSEA. This CDR3 has 15 residues. The ends were cut back, 5 bases at V and 0 bases at J, with 14 bases in the middle. CDR3 in DNA: TGCAGCGTTCCCCCGGGGAGATTCTCCTACAATGAGCAGTTCTTC. Its translation: CSVPPGRFSYNEQFF.

This sequence joins TRBV9 and TRBJ2-3; 7 nucleotides line up with TRBD2. The germline V gene encodes CDR1 SGDLS and CDR2 YYNGEE. The CDR3 contains 14 residues. Trimming removed 8 bases from V and 4 bases from J; junction bases left unmatched: 10. The CDR3 nucleotides are TGTGCCAGTCGAGCGGGGTTGAGGGCAGATACGCAGTATTTT. This codes for CASRAGLRADTQYF.

The chain is built from TRBV4-2 and TRBJ1-5; 7 nucleotides agree with TRBD1. CDR1 and CDR2 from the germline V gene are LGHNA and YNFKEQ. The CDR3 length is 15 residues. V shed 3 bases and J 2 bases; nucleotides not matched to a gene: 4. As DNA, the CDR3 is TGTGCCAGCAGCCAGAGAGGACAGGGCAATCAGCCCCAGCATTTT. Translated: CASSQRGQGNQPQHF.